This T cell receptor (beta chain) was captured in a study of T cells after yellow fever vaccination. The germline V gene encodes CDR1 MDHEN and CDR2 SYDVKM. The CDR3 has 13 amino acids. Deletions cut 10 bases from V and 2 bases from J, with 14 bases between. The sample holds a few counts of this clonotype. What it binds is not known. Overall study results and limits: Detected again after the booster were most primary-vaccination clones, at almost 97% CD4 and 70% to 90% CD8. Although the secondary response was weaker, it peaked faster, at day 5 versus 15. There was a small share of clonotypes that showed up in both the CD4 and CD8 compartments.

UMIs and a universal primer site were added when TCR cDNA was made by 5'RACE template switching. TCRdb analysed the 5' RACE reads with MiXCR anew, one entry per CDR3 protein. This sample has about 350,000 distinct CDR3 sequences; 7% to 10% occur once, and the top ten carry around 17%. The sequenced sample was PBMCs, obtained more than 35 days after the first yellow fever vaccination. The chain employs TRBV28 and TRBJ1-1; the D is unclear. The source is a man aged 18 to 30 who received the YFV17D yellow fever vaccine. CDR3 sequence reads: CATWSLTNTEAFF. In nucleotides, the CDR3 is TGTGCCACGTGGTCGTTAACCAACACTGAAGCTTTCTTT.